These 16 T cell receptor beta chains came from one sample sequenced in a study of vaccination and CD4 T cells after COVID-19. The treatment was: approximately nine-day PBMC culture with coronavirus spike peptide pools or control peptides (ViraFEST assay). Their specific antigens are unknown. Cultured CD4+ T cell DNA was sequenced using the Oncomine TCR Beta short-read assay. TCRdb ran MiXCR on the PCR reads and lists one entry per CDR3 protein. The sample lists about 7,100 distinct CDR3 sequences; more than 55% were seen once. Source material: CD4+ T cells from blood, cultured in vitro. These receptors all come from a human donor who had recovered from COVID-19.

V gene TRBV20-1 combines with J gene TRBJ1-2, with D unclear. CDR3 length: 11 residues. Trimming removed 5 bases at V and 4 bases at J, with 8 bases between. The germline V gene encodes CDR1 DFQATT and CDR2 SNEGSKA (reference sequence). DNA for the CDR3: TGCAGTGCTTCTCAGCGCTATGGCTACACCTTC. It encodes CSASQRYGYTF.

The CDR3 coding sequence is TGCAGTGCTAGAGATTCGAAGGTTTTTCTGCACCATGAGCAGTTCTTC. Translation: CSARDSKVFLHHEQFF. The chain uses TRBV20-1 and TRBJ2-1; D remains ambiguous. V lost 0 bases to trimming and J lost 8 bases, with 20 bases between them. The CDR3 contains 16 residues. CDR1 is DFQATT and CDR2 is SNEGSKA in the germline V gene (reference sequence).

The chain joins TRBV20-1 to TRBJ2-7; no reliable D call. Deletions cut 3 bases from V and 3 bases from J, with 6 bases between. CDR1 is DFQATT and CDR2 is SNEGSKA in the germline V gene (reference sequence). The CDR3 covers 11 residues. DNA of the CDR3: TGCAGTGCTAGCGTACTCTACGAGCAGTACTTC. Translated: CSASVLYEQYF.

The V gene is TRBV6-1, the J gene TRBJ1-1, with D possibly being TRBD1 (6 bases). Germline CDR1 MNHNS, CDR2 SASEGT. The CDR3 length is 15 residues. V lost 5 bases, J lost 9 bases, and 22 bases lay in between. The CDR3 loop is CASSRTGSHDPKAFF. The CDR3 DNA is TGTGCCAGCAGTCGTACAGGGTCTCACGACCCAAAAGCTTTCTTT.

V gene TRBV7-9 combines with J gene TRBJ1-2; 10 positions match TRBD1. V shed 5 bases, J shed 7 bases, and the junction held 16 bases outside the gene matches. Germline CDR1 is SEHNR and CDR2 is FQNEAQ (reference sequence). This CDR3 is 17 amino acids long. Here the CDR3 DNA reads TGTGCCAGCAGCACATCGACAGGGGGCTCCTTCAGCGTTGGCTACACCTTC. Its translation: CASSTSTGGSFSVGYTF.

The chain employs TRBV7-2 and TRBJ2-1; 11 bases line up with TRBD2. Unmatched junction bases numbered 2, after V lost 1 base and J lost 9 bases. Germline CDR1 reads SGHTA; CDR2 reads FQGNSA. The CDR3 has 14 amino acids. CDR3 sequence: CASSLDSGRAEQFF. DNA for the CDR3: TGTGCCAGCAGCTTAGATAGCGGGAGGGCTGAGCAGTTCTTC. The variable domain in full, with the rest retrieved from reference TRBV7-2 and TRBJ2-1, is GAGVSQSPSNKVTEKGKDVELRCDPISGHTALYWYRQSLGQGLEFLIYFQGNSAPDKSGLPSDRFSAERTGGSVSTLTIQRTQQEDSAVYLCASSLDSGRAEQFFGPGTRLTVL.

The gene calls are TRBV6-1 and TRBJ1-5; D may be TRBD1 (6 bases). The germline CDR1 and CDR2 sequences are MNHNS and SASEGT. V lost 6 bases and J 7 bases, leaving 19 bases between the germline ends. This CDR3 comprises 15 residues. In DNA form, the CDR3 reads TGTGCCAGCAGAACCGGGACACGGGTGGCGCAGCCCCAGCATTTT. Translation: CASRTGTRVAQPQHF.

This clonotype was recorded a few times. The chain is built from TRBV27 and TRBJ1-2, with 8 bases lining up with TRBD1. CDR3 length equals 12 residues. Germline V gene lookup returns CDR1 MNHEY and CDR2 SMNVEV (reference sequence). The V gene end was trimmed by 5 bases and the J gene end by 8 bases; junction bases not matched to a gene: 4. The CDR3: CASSKTGGGYTF. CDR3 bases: TGTGCCAGCAGTAAAACAGGGGGGGGCTACACCTTC.

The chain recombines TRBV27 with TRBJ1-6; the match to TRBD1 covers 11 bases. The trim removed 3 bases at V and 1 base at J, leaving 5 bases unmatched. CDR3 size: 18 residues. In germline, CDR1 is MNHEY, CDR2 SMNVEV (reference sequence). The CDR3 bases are TGTGCCAGCAGTTTGGACAGGGGGCTTGGATCCTATAATTCACCCCTCCACTTT. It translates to CASSLDRGLGSYNSPLHF.

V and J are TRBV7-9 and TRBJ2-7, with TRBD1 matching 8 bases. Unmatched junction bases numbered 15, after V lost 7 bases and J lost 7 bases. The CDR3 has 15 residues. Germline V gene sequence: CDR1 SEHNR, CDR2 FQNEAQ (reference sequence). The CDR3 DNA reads TGTGCCAGCACCCCCTTGCCCCAGGGGGCAGGGGAGCAGTACTTC. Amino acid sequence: CASTPLPQGAGEQYF.

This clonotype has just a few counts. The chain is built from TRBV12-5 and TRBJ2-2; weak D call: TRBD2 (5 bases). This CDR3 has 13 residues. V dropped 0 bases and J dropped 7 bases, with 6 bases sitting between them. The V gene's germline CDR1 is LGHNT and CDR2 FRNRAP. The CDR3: CASGLVRGGELFF. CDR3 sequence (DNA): TGTGCTAGTGGTTTGGTACGGGGCGGGGAGCTGTTTTTT.

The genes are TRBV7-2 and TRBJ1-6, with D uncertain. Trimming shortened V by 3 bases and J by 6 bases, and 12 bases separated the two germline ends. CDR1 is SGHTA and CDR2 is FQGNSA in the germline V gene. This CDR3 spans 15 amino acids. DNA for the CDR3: TGTGCCAGCAGCTTCTCACCCGGATCTAATTCACCCCTCCACTTT. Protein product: CASSFSPGSNSPLHF.

CDR3 sequence reads: CARRGGDPWHTEAFF. DNA of the CDR3: TGTGCCAGAAGAGGGGGGGACCCCTGGCACACTGAAGCTTTCTTT. The chain couples TRBV7-6 to TRBJ1-1; a possible D gene is TRBD1 (6 bases). CDR3 length: 15 amino acids. V was clipped by 9 bases and J by 3 bases, with 20 bases between them. CDR1 is SGHVS and CDR2 is FNYEAQ in the germline V gene.

This CDR3 is CASSLDSGETQYF. Written as DNA, the CDR3 is TGTGCCAGCAGCTTGGACTCGGGAGAGACCCAGTACTTC. The V and J genes are TRBV5-6 and TRBJ2-5; D gene uncertain. Trimming stripped 0 bases from V and 4 bases from J, with 7 bases between. The germline V gene encodes CDR1 SGHDT and CDR2 YYEEEE. CDR3 length: 13 amino acids.

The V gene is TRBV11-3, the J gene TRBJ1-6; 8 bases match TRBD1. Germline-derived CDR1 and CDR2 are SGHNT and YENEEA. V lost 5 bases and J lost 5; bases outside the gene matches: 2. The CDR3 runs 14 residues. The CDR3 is CASSEQGDNSPLHF. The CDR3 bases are TGTGCCAGCAGCGAACAGGGGGATAATTCACCCCTCCACTTT.

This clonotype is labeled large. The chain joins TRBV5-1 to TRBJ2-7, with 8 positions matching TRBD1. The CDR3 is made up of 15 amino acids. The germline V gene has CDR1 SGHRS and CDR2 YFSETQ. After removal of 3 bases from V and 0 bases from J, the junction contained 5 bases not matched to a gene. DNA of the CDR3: TGCGCCAGCAGCTGGACAGGGCTAAGCTCCTACGAGCAGTACTTC. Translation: CASSWTGLSSYEQYF.